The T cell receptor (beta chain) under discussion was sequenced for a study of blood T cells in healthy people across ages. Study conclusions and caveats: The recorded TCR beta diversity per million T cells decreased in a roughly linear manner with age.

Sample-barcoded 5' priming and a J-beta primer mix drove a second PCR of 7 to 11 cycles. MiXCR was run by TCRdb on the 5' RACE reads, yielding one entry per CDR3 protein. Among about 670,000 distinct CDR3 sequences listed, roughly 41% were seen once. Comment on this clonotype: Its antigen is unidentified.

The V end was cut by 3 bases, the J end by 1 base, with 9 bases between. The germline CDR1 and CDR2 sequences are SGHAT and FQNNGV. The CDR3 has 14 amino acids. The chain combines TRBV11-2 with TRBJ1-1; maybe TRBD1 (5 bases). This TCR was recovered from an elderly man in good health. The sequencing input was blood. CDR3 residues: CASSFGTANTEAFF. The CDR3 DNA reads TGTGCCAGCAGCTTCGGGACGGCGAACACTGAAGCTTTCTTT.